This T cell receptor (beta chain) stems from a study of T cell responses to AZD1222 COVID-19 vaccine. This CDR3 is 13 amino acids long. Looked up from germline, CDR1 is GTSNPN and CDR2 is SVGIG (reference sequence). Trimming took 6 bases from V and 0 from J, leaving 11 bases between them. Sequencing was performed with immunoSEQ multiplex PCR; in TCRdb, only in-frame clones are kept and a portion is missing. In the table there are roughly 140,000 clones, 88% of which are singletons. Sequenced here: peripheral blood, sampled on day 0 of MenACWY control vaccination. The chain has TRBV30 and TRBJ1-1, with D unresolved. The clonotype originates from an adult in good health. The CDR3 nucleotides read TGTGCCTGCCTTAACCCCCTGAACACTGAAGCTTTCTTT. Protein sequence: CACLNPLNTEAFF.